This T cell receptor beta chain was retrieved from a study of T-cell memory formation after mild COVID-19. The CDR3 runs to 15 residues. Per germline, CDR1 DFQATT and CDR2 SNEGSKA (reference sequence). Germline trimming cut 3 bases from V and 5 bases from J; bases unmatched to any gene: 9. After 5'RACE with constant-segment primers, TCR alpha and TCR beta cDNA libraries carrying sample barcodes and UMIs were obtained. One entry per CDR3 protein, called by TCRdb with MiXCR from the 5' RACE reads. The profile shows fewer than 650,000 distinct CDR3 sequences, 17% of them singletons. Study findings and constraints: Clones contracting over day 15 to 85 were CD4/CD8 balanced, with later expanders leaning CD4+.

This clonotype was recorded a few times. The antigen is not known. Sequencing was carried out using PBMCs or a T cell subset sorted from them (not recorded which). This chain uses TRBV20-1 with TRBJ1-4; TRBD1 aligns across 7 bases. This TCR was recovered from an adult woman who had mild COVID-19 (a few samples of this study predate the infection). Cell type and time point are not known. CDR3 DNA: TGCAGTGCTAGCGCCGACAGGGTAGCAAATGAAAAACTGTTTTTT. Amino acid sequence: CSASADRVANEKLFF.